These T cell receptor beta chains were read from a single sample in a study of cytomegalovirus exposure and HLA in healthy donors. Produced via immunoSEQ multiplex PCR; TCRdb's table is partial and in-frame only. The table has about 130,000 clones, about 79% seen once; the top ten hold 2.5% to 3.5%. Sequencing was performed on PBMCs. The source is a young woman in good health and CMV-seropositive. Each CDR3 is given with its conserved first and last residue. D genes are given only for firm matches. Size tells how often a clone was seen (once, few, many) or the class of an expanded clone, and some rows leave it out.

v_gene,d_gene,abundance,j_gene,CDR3nt,CDR3aa
TRBV27,.,.,TRBJ1-2,TGTGCCAGCAGTCTGCGGGGGGGACTCTATGGCTACACCTTC,CASSLRGGLYGYTF
TRBV5-1,.,.,TRBJ1-6,TGCGCCACCAGCCGCAGGGTCAATTCACCCCTCCACTTT,CATSRRVNSPLHF
TRBV7-9,TRBD1,.,TRBJ1-2,TGTGCCAGCAGCCCTCCCATAAACAGGGGTCGTGGCTACACCTTC,CASSPPINRGRGYTF
TRBV5-1,.,once,TRBJ2-2,TGCGCCAGCAGCTTCCCAGCGCCGGCGGACACCGGGGAGCTGTTTTTT,CASSFPAPADTGELFF
TRBV19,TRBD1,once,TRBJ2-1,TGTGCCAGTAGTATAGTTGGGACAGGGGGCAATGAGCAGTTCTTC,CASSIVGTGGNEQFF
TRBV15,.,few,TRBJ2-3,TGTGCCACCAGCAGCCCCCCGGAGATTGGATTCACAGATACGCAGTATTTT,CATSSPPEIGFTDTQYF
TRBV4-1,TRBD1,.,TRBJ2-7,TGCGCCAGCAGCCACCGGGACAGGGTCCACGAGCAGTACTTC,CASSHRDRVHEQYF
TRBV29-1,.,.,TRBJ2-2,TGCAGCGTTGTGGGCAACACCGGGGAGCTGTTTTTT,CSVVGNTGELFF
TRBV4-2,.,.,TRBJ2-5,TGTGCCAGCAGCCAAGTGCGGGGGCAACAAGAGACCCAGTACTTC,CASSQVRGQQETQYF
TRBV30,.,.,TRBJ2-5,TGTGCCTGGGCAGAACAGTACCAAGAGACCCAGTACTTC,CAWAEQYQETQYF
TRBV2,TRBD1,.,TRBJ1-5,TGTGCCGGGGGGACAGGGGGAAATCAGCCCCAGCATTTT,CAGGTGGNQPQHF
TRBV5-1,.,.,TRBJ2-7,TGCGCCAGCAGCTTGCAGGAGGGGGCTGGGTACGAGCAGTACTTC,CASSLQEGAGYEQYF
TRBV7-2,TRBD2,.,TRBJ2-5,TGTGCCAGCAGCTTTCTAGCGGGACAAGAGACCCAGTACTTC,CASSFLAGQETQYF
TRBV7-2,TRBD2,.,TRBJ2-1,TGTGCCAGCAGCTTTAGCGGGGGGGCCTTCGGTGAGCAGTTCTTC,CASSFSGGAFGEQFF
TRBV6-6,TRBD1,.,TRBJ1-2,TGTGCCACCAGAAGTCCCGGGACAGGGGTCAACTATGGCTACACCTTC,CATRSPGTGVNYGYTF
TRBV5-1,.,.,TRBJ2-7,TGCGCCAGCAGCTTGGTGTCAGACGAGCAGTACTTC,CASSLVSDEQYF
TRBV19,.,.,TRBJ2-7,TGTGCCTCGAGAAGGGGGTACGAGCAGTACTTC,CASRRGYEQYF
TRBV4-1,.,.,TRBJ1-1,TGCGCCAGCAGCCTCGTGGGGCGCGGGGTTTTCTTT,CASSLVGRGVFF
TRBV19,TRBD1,.,TRBJ1-4,TGTGCCAGTAGCAGGGGGCCGGGGGAAAAACTGTTTTTT,CASSRGPGEKLFF
TRBV2,.,.,TRBJ1-3,TGTGCCAGCAGTCTCGGGGTCTCTGGAAACACCATATATTTT,CASSLGVSGNTIYF
TRBV5-1,.,.,TRBJ2-3,TGCGCCGCCCTGAGTGGGCTTGGCAGAACAGATACGCAGTATTTT,CAALSGLGRTDTQYF
TRBV5-1,.,.,TRBJ2-5,TGCGCCAGCAGCTTAGGCGGGCGACAAGAGACCCAGTACTTC,CASSLGGRQETQYF
TRBV2,.,few,TRBJ2-5,TGTGCCAGTAGTTTGGGGGGGCAATTGGGAGAGACCCAGTACTTC,CASSLGGQLGETQYF